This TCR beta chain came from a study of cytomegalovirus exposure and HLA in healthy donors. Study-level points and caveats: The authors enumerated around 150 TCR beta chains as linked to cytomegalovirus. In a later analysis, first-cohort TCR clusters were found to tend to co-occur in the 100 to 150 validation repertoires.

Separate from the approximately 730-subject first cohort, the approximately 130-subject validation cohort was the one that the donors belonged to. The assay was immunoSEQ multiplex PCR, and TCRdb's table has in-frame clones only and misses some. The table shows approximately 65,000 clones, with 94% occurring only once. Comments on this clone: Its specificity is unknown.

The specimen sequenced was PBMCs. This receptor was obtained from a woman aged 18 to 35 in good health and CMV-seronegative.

The CDR3 reads CASSSGTGVDTQYF. CDR3 in DNA: TGTGCCAGCAGTTCGGGGACAGGGGTAGATACGCAGTATTTT. V is TRBV28 and J is TRBJ2-3; 10 nucleotides line up with TRBD1. Germline trimming cut 4 bases from V and 5 bases from J; bases unmatched to any gene: 3. The germline gives CDR1 MDHEN, CDR2 SYDVKM. The CDR3 contains 14 residues. Supplemented by reference TRBV28 and TRBJ2-3, the full variable domain reads DVKVTQSSRYLVKRTGEKVFLECVQDMDHENMFWYRQDPGLGLRLIYFSYDVKMKEKGDIPEGYSVSREKKERFSLILESASTNQTSMYLCASSSGTGVDTQYFGPGTRLTVL.